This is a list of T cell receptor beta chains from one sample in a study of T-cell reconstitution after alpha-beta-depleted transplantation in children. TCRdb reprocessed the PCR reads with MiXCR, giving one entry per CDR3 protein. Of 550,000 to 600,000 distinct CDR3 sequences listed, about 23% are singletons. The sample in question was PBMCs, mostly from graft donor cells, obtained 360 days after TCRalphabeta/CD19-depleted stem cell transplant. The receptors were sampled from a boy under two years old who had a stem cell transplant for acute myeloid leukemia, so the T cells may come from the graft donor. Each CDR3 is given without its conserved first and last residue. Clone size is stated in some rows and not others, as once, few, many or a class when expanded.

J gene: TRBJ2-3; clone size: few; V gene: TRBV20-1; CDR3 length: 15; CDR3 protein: SADPGLAGGRVDTQY
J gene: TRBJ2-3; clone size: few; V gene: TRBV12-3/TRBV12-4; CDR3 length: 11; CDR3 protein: ASIDSNTDTQY
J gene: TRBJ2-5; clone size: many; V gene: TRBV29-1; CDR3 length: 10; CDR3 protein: SAAPREETQY
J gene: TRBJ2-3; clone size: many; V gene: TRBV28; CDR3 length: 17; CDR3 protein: ASSFGGLAGGASTDTQY
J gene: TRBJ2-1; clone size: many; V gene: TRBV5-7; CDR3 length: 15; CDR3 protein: ASSLRWAMTGDHEQF
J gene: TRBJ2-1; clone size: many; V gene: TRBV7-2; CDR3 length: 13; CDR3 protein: ASSLVWSSYNEQF
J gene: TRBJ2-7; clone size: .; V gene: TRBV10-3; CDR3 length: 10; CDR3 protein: AISNSDYEQY
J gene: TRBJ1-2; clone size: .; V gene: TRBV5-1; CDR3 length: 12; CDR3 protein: ASSGDMRNYGYT
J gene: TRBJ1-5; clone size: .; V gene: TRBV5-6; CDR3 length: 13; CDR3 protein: ASSQRVQGNQPQH
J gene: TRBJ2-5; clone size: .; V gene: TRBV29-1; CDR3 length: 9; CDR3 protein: SPIGPETQY
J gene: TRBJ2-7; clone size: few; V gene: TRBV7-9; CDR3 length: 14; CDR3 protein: ASSPLTGKSMYEQY
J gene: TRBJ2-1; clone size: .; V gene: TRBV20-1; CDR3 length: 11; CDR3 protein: SARRRANNEQF
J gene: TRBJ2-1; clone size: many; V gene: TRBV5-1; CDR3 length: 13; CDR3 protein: ASFPPSGAYNEQF
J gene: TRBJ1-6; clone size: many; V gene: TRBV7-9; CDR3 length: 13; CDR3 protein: ASSAPGLTYSPLH
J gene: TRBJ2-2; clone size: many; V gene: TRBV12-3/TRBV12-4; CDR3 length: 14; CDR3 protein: ASRPGGGESAGELF
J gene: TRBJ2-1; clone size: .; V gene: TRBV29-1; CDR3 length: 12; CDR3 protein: SGFLAGAYNEQF
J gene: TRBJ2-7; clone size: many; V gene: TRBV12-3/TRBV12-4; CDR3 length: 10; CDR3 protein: ASSLRSYEQY
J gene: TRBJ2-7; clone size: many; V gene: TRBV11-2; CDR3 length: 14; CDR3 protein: ASSLETGTGRLEQY
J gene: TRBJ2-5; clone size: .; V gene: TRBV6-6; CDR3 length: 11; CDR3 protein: ASNIAGEKTQY
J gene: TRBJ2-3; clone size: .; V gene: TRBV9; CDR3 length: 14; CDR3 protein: ASSVDRGLTTDTQY
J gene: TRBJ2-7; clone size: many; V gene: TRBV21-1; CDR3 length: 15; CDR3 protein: ASSARELGGGVYEQY
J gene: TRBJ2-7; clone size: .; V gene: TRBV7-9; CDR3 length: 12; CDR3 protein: ASSLSTASYEQY
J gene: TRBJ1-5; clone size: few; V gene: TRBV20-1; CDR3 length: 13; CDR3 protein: SAHRRPYSNQPQH
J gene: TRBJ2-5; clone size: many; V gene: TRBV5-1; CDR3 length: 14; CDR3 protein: ASSPLGQGGQSAQY
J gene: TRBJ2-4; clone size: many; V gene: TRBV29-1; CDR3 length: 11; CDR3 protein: SVEGRVANIQY
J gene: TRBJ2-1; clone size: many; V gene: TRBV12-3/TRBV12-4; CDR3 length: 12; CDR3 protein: ASSLVGTVGEQF
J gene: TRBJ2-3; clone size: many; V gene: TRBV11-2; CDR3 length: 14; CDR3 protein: ASSFLVGLSTDTQY
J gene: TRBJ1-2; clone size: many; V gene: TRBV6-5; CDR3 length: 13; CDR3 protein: ASSYFRGKGNGYT
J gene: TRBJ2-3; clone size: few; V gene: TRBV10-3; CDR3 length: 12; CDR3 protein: AIKTGAGTDTQY
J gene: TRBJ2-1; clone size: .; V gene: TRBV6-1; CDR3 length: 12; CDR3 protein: ATRSRSSYNEQF
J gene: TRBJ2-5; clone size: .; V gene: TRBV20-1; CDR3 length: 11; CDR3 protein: SAGLAAQETQY